This passage covers 5 T cell receptor beta chains from one sample sequenced in a study of CD8 T cells in Susac syndrome. Reverse transcription of 0.5 to 1 ug RNA was performed with random hexamers. MiXCR was run by TCRdb on the immunoSEQ multiplex PCR reads, yielding one entry per CDR3 protein. The profile shows roughly 200,000 distinct CDR3 sequences, roughly nine tenths of them singletons. Sequenced: CD4+ T cells from PBMCs. These receptors all stem from a human donor with Susac syndrome.

This clonotype was seen once. This sequence joins TRBV28 and TRBJ2-7; TRBD1 is a possible D gene (5 bases). Germline values: CDR1 MDHEN, CDR2 SYDVKM. The CDR3 spans 15 residues. Trimming pared 6 bases from V and 3 bases from J, leaving 18 bases between. The CDR3 region has the DNA TGTGCCAGCAGCCCAGGGTCCGACAGCTACTACGAGCAGTACTTC. Its protein is CASSPGSDSYYEQYF.

The V and J genes are TRBV15 and TRBJ2-4; D may be TRBD1 or TRBD2 (6 bases each). V lost 3 bases to trimming and J lost 6 bases, with 9 bases between them. The CDR3 spans 13 residues. Germline assignment: CDR1 LNHNV and CDR2 YYDKDF (reference sequence). In nucleotides, the CDR3 is TGTGCCACCAGCAGGGAGGGGGGAAACATTCAGTACTTC. It encodes CATSREGGNIQYF.

The gene calls are TRBV28 and TRBJ1-2; 11 bases line up with TRBD1. The CDR3 length is 13 residues. J lost 7 bases, V lost 7 bases, and 5 bases had no gene match. Germline V gives CDR1 MDHEN, CDR2 SYDVKM. The CDR3 sequence is CASTLGTGGGYTF. The CDR3 DNA reads TGTGCCAGCACCCTCGGGACAGGGGGTGGCTACACCTTC.

The chain combines TRBV7-9 with TRBJ1-1; unclear D gene. The germline V gene has CDR1 SEHNR and CDR2 FQNEAQ (reference sequence). The germline V and J ends were trimmed by 2 bases and 4 bases, with 20 bases remaining between them. The CDR3 length is 17 residues. The CDR3 sequence: CASSLSGAARKRTEAFF. CDR3 in DNA: TGTGCCAGCAGCTTATCCGGAGCGGCAAGGAAACGCACTGAAGCTTTCTTT.

This sequence joins TRBV6-5 and TRBJ2-7; 8 positions agree with TRBD1. The CDR3 length is 15 residues. Unmatched junction bases numbered 13, after V lost 10 bases and J lost 2 bases. CDR1 and CDR2 (germline): MNHEY, SVGAGI. For the CDR3, the DNA is TGTGCCACCAAACCTCAGGACAGGGCCACCTACGAGCAGTACTTC. As protein: CATKPQDRATYEQYF.